These T cell receptor beta chains were read from a single sample in a study of cytomegalovirus exposure and HLA in healthy donors. The protocol was immunoSEQ multiplex PCR, while the TCRdb copy is restricted to in-frame clones and leaves out a portion. The data contain fewer than 200,000 clones, 68% of them singletons. Source material: PBMCs. The source of these receptors is a man aged 50-60 years in good health and CMV-seronegative. CDR3s include the opening cysteine and the closing phenylalanine or tryptophan. D genes are given only for firm matches. The size of a clone is reported for some rows only, either as once, few or many, or as a class for expanded clones.

clone_size	d_call	v_call	j_call	cdr3_nt	cdr3_aa
once	TRBD2	TRBV7-9	TRBJ2-4	TGTGCCAGCAGCCTGACTAGCGGGGGGGAAGGTGGCATTCAGTACTTC	CASSLTSGGEGGIQYF
NA	NA	TRBV6-4	TRBJ2-3	TGTGCCAGCAGTGATCTGTCCACAGATACGCAGTATTTT	CASSDLSTDTQYF
few	NA	TRBV7-9	TRBJ1-1	TGTGCCAGCAGCAAGGTTCAGACACCGAACACTGAAGCTTTCTTT	CASSKVQTPNTEAFF
few	TRBD1	TRBV5-1	TRBJ2-7	TGCGCCAGCAGCTCTAGACAGGGAGAGGTCTACGAGCAGTACTTC	CASSSRQGEVYEQYF
NA	TRBD1	TRBV5-4	TRBJ2-1	TGTGCCAGCAGCTTGAACAGGGGAGACTACAATGAGCAGTTCTTC	CASSLNRGDYNEQFF
NA	NA	TRBV7-3	TRBJ2-2	TGTGCCAGCAGCCTTGGACAGTCCACCGGGGAGCTGTTTTTT	CASSLGQSTGELFF
NA	NA	TRBV11-1	TRBJ2-2	TGTGCCAGCAGCTTAGTACTGAGGAACACCGGGGAGCTGTTTTTT	CASSLVLRNTGELFF
few	TRBD2	TRBV5-1	TRBJ2-1	TGCGCCAGCAGCTTGGTGGGAGGGCAGGCAGAGCAGTTCTTC	CASSLVGGQAEQFF
NA	NA	TRBV18	TRBJ1-5	TGTGCCAGCTCACCACCGGGCGTTAGCAATCAGCCCCAGCATTTT	CASSPPGVSNQPQHF
NA	NA	TRBV4-1	TRBJ1-1	TGCGCCAGCAGTTCTACAGGGAACGTTAAGGACACTGAAGCTTTCTTT	CASSSTGNVKDTEAFF
NA	NA	TRBV7-2	TRBJ2-1	TGTGCCAGCAGCCAGACTATTAATGAGCAGTTCTTC	CASSQTINEQFF
NA	TRBD2	TRBV19	TRBJ2-2	TGTGCCAGTAGTGACTTTGGGACTAGCGTGACCGGGGAGCTGTTTTTT	CASSDFGTSVTGELFF
NA	NA	TRBV19	TRBJ2-7	TGTGCCAGTAGTACCCATGACGTCCAGGGGAGAAGAGGGCAGTACTTC	CASSTHDVQGRRGQYF
NA	NA	TRBV7-6	TRBJ2-1	TGTGCCAGCAGCTTAGCTTCAGGCAGCTCCTACAATGAGCAGTTCTTC	CASSLASGSSYNEQFF
few	TRBD2	TRBV7-8	TRBJ2-1	TGTGCCAGCACCCCCAGCGGGGGGATCAATGAGCAGTTCTTC	CASTPSGGINEQFF
few	NA	TRBV18	TRBJ1-4	TGTGCCAGCTCACCCATCAGGGAAAAACTGTTTTTT	CASSPIREKLFF
NA	TRBD1	TRBV7-9	TRBJ2-3	TGTGCCAGCAGCCCGGGGACAGGGAGCACAGATACGCAGTATTTT	CASSPGTGSTDTQYF
NA	TRBD2	TRBV7-2	TRBJ2-3	TGTGCCAGCAGCTTAGACGGGACTAGCGGGGGGGCGAGAGATACGCAGTATTTT	CASSLDGTSGGARDTQYF
NA	NA	TRBV4-1	TRBJ2-1	TGCGCCAGCAGCCAAGGGCTTACAGGGAGCTCCTACAATGAGCAGTTCTTC	CASSQGLTGSSYNEQFF
NA	TRBD1	TRBV2	TRBJ1-2	TGTGCCAGCAGCTCAGGGGGTGGCTACACCTTC	CASSSGGGYTF
NA	NA	TRBV14	TRBJ2-3	TGTGCCAGCGCTCTCGGTTCCACAGATACGCAGTATTTT	CASALGSTDTQYF
NA	TRBD1	TRBV7-9	TRBJ1-2	TGTGCCAGCAGCTCCGGGACAGGGGCCGCTAGCGGCTACACCTTC	CASSSGTGAASGYTF
NA	NA	TRBV5-1	TRBJ1-2	TGCGCCAGCAGCTTGGAGTCGGGAGAGTATGGCTACACCTTC	CASSLESGEYGYTF
NA	TRBD1	TRBV14	TRBJ1-1	TGTGCCAGCAGCCAAGATTGGACAGGGACGAACACTGAAGCTTTCTTT	CASSQDWTGTNTEAFF
NA	NA	TRBV5-6	TRBJ2-7	TGTGCCAGCAGCTTGCCCCCCCCCAACAGGGCCGGCTCCTACGAGCAGTACTTC	CASSLPPPNRAGSYEQYF
NA	TRBD1	TRBV18	TRBJ1-4	TGTGCCAGCTCAACCGGGACAGGGAACGAAAAACTGTTTTTT	CASSTGTGNEKLFF
few	NA	TRBV10-3	TRBJ2-5	TGTGCCATCAGTGAAGCCGGGACACCCCAAGAGACCCAGTACTTC	CAISEAGTPQETQYF
NA	TRBD1	TRBV9	TRBJ2-7	TGTGCCAGCAGCGTTTCGGGACAGGGGAACGAGCAGTACTTC	CASSVSGQGNEQYF
few	NA	TRBV28	TRBJ2-5	TGTGCCAGCAGTTTATACGGGGTCAGGGAGACCCAGTACTTC	CASSLYGVRETQYF
NA	TRBD1	TRBV10-3	TRBJ2-7	TGTGCCTCCTCGGGGACAGGACTTACAGGGGGGGAGCAGTACTTC	CASSGTGLTGGEQYF
NA	NA	TRBV7-3	TRBJ2-5	TGTGCCAGCAGCTCCGGACTCTTCCAAGAGACCCAGTACTTC	CASSSGLFQETQYF
NA	TRBD1	TRBV5-6	TRBJ1-2	TGTGCCAGCAGCCCGGAACAGGGGGTGAATGGCTACACCTTC	CASSPEQGVNGYTF
NA	NA	TRBV7-8	TRBJ2-1	TGTGCCAGCAGCTTGGCAGTCTCCCACAATGAGCAGTTCTTC	CASSLAVSHNEQFF
NA	NA	TRBV9	TRBJ1-1	TGTGCCAGCAGCGTCTCGGGGAACACTGAAGCTTTCTTT	CASSVSGNTEAFF
NA	TRBD1	TRBV6-5	TRBJ1-1	TGTGCCAGCAGTTTACAGGGGGTGAACACTGAAGCTTTCTTT	CASSLQGVNTEAFF
NA	TRBD1	TRBV5-6	TRBJ2-2	TGTGCCAGCAGCTCGGACAGGGGAGGCCCCGGGGAGCTGTTTTTT	CASSSDRGGPGELFF
NA	NA	TRBV6-5	TRBJ1-2	TGTGCCAGCAGTTACCCAGGGGTTATAGGTGGCTACACCTTC	CASSYPGVIGGYTF
NA	NA	TRBV10-3	TRBJ1-3	TGTGCCAGCCGGGATGGGTTAGGAAACACCATATATTTT	CASRDGLGNTIYF
NA	NA	TRBV2	TRBJ2-7	TGTGCCAGCAGTGAAGTAGGGCAGGGCGCCGAGCAGTACTTC	CASSEVGQGAEQYF